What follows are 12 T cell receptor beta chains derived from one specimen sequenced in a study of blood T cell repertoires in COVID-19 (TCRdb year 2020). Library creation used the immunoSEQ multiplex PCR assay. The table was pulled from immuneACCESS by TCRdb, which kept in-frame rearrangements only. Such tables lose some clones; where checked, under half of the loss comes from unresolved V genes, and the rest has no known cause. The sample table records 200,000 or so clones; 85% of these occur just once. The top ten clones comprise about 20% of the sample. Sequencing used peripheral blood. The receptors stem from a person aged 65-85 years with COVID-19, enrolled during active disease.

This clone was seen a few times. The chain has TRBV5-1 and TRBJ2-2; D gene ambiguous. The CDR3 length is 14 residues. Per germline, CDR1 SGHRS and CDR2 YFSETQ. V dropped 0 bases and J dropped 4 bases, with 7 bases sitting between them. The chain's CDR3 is CASSLGPVTGELFF. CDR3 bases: TGCGCCAGCAGCTTGGGCCCGGTCACCGGGGAGCTGTTTTTT.

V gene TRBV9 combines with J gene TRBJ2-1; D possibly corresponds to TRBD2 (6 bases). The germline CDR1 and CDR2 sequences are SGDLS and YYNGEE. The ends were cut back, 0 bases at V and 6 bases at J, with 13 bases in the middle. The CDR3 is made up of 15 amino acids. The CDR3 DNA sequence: TGTGCCAGCAGCGTAGGGGCGTTAGCGGCCAATGAGCAGTTCTTC. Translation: CASSVGALAANEQFF.

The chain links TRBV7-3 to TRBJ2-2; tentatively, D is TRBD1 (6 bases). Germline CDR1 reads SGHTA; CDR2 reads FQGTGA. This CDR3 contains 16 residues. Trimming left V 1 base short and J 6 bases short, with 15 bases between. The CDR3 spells CASSLNSRTVPGELFF. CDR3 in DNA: TGTGCCAGCAGCTTAAACAGCAGGACAGTCCCCGGGGAGCTGTTTTTT.

CDR3 DNA sequence: TGTGCCAGTAGAAGGGACAGGGATGGCTACACCTTC. Protein product: CASRRDRDGYTF. The genes are TRBV19 and TRBJ1-2, with TRBD1 matching over 9 bases. The V gene end was trimmed by 6 bases and the J gene end by 6 bases; junction bases not matched to a gene: 2. The length of the CDR3 is 12 residues. The germline CDR1 and CDR2 sequences are LNHDA and SQIVND (reference sequence).

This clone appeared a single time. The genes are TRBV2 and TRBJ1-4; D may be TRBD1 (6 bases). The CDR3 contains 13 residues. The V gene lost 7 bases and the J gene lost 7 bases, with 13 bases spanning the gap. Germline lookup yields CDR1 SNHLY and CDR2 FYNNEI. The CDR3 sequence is CASNREGGEKLFF. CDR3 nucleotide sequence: TGTGCCAGCAACAGGGAAGGGGGTGAAAAACTGTTTTTT.

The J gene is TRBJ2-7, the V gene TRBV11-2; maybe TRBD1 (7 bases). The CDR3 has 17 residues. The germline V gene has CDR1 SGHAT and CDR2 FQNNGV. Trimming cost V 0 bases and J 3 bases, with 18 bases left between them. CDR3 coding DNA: TGTGCCAGCAGCTTAGATCAGGGGGGCTCAATCCTCTACGAGCAGTACTTC. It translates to CASSLDQGGSILYEQYF. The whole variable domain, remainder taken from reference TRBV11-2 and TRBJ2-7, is EAGVAQSPRYKIIEKRQSVAFWCNPISGHATLYWYQQILGQGPKLLIQFQNNGVVDDSQLPKDRFSAERLKGVDSTLKIQPAKLEDSAVYLCASSLDQGGSILYEQYFGPGTRLTVT.

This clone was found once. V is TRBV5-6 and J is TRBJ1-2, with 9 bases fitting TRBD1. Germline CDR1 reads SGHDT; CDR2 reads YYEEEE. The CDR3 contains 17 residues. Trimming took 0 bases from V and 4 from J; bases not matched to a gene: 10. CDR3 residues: CASSLDVRGTGTYGYTF. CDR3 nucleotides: TGTGCCAGCAGCTTGGACGTTCGGGGGACAGGGACCTATGGCTACACCTTC.

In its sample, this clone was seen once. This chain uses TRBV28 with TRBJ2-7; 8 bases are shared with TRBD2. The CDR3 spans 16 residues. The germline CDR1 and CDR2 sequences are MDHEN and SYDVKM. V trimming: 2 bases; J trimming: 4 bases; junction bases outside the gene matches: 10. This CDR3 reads CASSLGVGGVGYEQYF. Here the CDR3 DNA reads TGTGCCAGCAGTTTAGGCGTCGGGGGGGTCGGGTACGAGCAGTACTTC.

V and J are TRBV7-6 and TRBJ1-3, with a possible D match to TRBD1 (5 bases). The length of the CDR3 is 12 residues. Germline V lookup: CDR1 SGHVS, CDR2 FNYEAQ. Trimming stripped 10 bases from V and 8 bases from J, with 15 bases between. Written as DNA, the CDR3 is TGTGCCACCTCAACAGGTCCCTACACCATATATTTT. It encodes CATSTGPYTIYF.

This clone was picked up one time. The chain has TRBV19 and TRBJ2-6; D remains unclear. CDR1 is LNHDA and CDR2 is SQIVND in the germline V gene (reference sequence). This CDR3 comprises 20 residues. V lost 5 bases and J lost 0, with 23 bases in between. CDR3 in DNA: TGTGCCAGTAGTGGATCCCTTTACCGAGGTTTGGCCTCTGGGGCCAACGTCCTGACTTTC. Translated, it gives CASSGSLYRGLASGANVLTF.

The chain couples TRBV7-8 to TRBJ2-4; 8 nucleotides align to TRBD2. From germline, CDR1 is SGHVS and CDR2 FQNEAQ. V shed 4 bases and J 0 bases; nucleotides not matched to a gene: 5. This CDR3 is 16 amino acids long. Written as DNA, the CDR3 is TGTGCCAGCAGCTCATATAGCGGGGCAGCCAAAAACATTCAGTACTTC. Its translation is CASSSYSGAAKNIQYF.

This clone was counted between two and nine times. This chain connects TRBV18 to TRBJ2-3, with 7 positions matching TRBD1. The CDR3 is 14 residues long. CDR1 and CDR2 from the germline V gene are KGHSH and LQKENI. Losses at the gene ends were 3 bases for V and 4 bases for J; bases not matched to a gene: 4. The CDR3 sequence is CASSPTGTADTQYF. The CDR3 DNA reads TGTGCCAGCTCACCGACAGGGACGGCAGATACGCAGTATTTT. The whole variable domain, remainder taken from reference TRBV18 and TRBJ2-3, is NAGVMQNPRHLVRRRGQEARLRCSPMKGHSHVYWYRQLPEEGLKFMVYLQKENIIDESGMPKERFSAEFPKEGPSILRIQQVVRGDSAAYFCASSPTGTADTQYFGPGTRLTVL.